The 26 T cell receptor beta chains below were found in one sample sequenced in a study of T cells in Graves' hyperthyroidism and ophthalmopathy. The TCR beta CDR3 regions underwent amplification using RNA transcripts as the source. With the HTBI primer set, the TCR CDR3 went through a first round of RT-PCR. TCRdb redid the calling of the multiplex PCR reads with MiXCR, one entry per CDR3 protein. Of about 37,000 distinct CDR3 sequences listed, roughly 52% are singletons. Sequences were obtained from blood. These receptors all stem from a man aged 35 to 55 with Graves' ophthalmopathy.

The rearrangement joins TRBV19 to TRBJ1-2; TRBD1 matches at 7 bases. V lost 6 bases and J lost 5; bases outside the gene matches: 9. The CDR3 is made up of 14 amino acids. CDR1 is LNHDA, CDR2 SQIVND, per germline (reference sequence). The CDR3 DNA sequence: TGTGCCAGTAGACCGACAGGGACAGCGTATGGCTACACCTTC. Its translation: CASRPTGTAYGYTF.

The chain combines TRBV7-3 with TRBJ2-7; no reliable D call. Germline V CDR1 and CDR2: SGHTA, FQGTGA. This CDR3 has 15 amino acids. Trimming stripped 10 bases from V and 4 bases from J, with 23 bases between. The CDR3 is CATSKGRRTDYEQYF. DNA for the CDR3: TGTGCCACCTCGAAAGGACGTCGGACCGATTACGAGCAGTACTTC.

There are many counts of this clonotype. The chain joins TRBV20-1 to TRBJ1-1; 10 bases agree with TRBD1. V lost 2 bases, J lost 0 bases, and 6 bases stayed unmatched. Per germline, CDR1 DFQATT and CDR2 SNEGSKA (reference sequence). The CDR3 extends over 16 amino acids. As DNA, the CDR3 is TGCAGTGCTAGACTATGGGACAGGGGTATGAACACTGAAGCTTTCTTT. Its translation: CSARLWDRGMNTEAFF.

This chain connects TRBV7-4 to TRBJ1-1; D unresolved. V gave up 6 bases and J gave up 0 bases, with 5 bases separating them. The CDR3 spans 12 residues. Germline V gives CDR1 SGHVT, CDR2 SQSDAQ. The CDR3 nucleotides read TGTGCCAGCAGACTTCTGAACACTGAAGCTTTCTTT. It codes for CASRLLNTEAFF. The full variable domain, completed using reference TRBV7-4 and TRBJ1-1, is GAGVSQSPRYKVAKRGRDVALRCDSISGHVTLYWYRQTLGQGSEVLTYSQSDAQRDKSGRPSGRFSAERPERSVSTLKIQRTEQGDSAVYLCASRLLNTEAFFGQGTRLTVV.

This clonotype was picked up many times. As DNA, the CDR3 is TGTGCCAGCAGCCAAGGTCGCCTAGCGGGGAGCACAGATACGCAGTATTTT. Translated: CASSQGRLAGSTDTQYF. The chain carries TRBV4-2 and TRBJ2-3; 9 nucleotides align to TRBD2. With V trimmed by 1 base and J by 0 bases, 5 bases remained unmatched. Germline lookup yields CDR1 LGHNA and CDR2 YNFKEQ. This CDR3 spans 17 amino acids.

The V and J genes are TRBV25-1 and TRBJ1-2, with D maybe TRBD1 (6 bases). Germline V lookup: CDR1 MGHDK, CDR2 SYGVNS. The CDR3 runs 15 residues. V lost 0 bases to trimming and J lost 7 bases, with 15 bases between them. Here the CDR3 DNA reads TGTGCCAGCAGTGAATATAAGGGGGACTGGGTTGGCTACACCTTC. This encodes CASSEYKGDWVGYTF.

This clonotype was detected only once. This chain links TRBV20-1 with TRBJ2-7; 7 bases map to TRBD2. The CDR3 totals 13 residues. In germline, CDR1 is DFQATT, CDR2 SNEGSKA (reference sequence). V lost 0 bases, J lost 3 bases, and 2 bases stayed unmatched. CDR3 protein: CSARDRTSYEQYF. In DNA, the CDR3 is TGCAGTGCTAGAGATCGGACTAGCTACGAGCAGTACTTC.

Sample share makes this clonotype medium-sized. One end of the junction does not line up with germline, which may come from a read error. Here the CDR3 reads CASSIGGTAIF. CDR3 bases: TGTGCCAGTAGTATAGGAGGGACAGCGATTTTT. The chain employs TRBV19 and TRBJ1-4; 7 bases line up with TRBD1. This CDR3 is built from 11 residues. CDR1 and CDR2 (germline): LNHDA, SQIVND (reference sequence). Looking up the rest from reference TRBV19 and TRBJ1-4 gives the full variable domain: DGGITQSPKYLFRKEGQNVTLSCEQNLNHDAMYWYRQDPGQGLRLIYYSQIVNDFQKGDIAEGYSVSREKKESFPLTVTSAQKNPTAFYLCASSIGGTAIFGSGTQLSVL.

In its sample, this clonotype was seen many times. V usage is TRBV25-1 and J usage is TRBJ2-5; 9 nucleotides agree with TRBD2. V lost 6 bases and J lost 5; bases outside the gene matches: 7. The germline CDR1 and CDR2 sequences are MGHDK and SYGVNS. This CDR3 is 14 amino acids long. This CDR3 reads CASSEGTSWETQYF. CDR3 sequence (DNA): TGTGCCAGCAGCGAAGGGACTAGCTGGGAGACCCAGTACTTC.

About this clonotype itself: An end of the junction does not agree with germline; a read error may underlie this. This CDR3 reads CAGSYGMGSGSYGYTF. DNA of the CDR3: TGCGCCGGCAGCTATGGTATGGGTTCGGGCAGCTATGGCTACACCTTC. V is TRBV5-1 and J is TRBJ1-2; no reliable D call. The CDR3 totals 16 residues. CDR1 is SGHRS and CDR2 is YFSETQ in the germline V gene.

This clonotype was observed at least ten times. V usage is TRBV15 and J usage is TRBJ2-5, with 7 positions matching TRBD2. Germline V gene lookup returns CDR1 LNHNV and CDR2 YYDKDF (reference sequence). CDR3 size: 16 residues. V was pared by 0 bases and J by 4 bases, with 8 bases of the junction left unmatched. Here the CDR3 reads CATSRDRGRDGETQYF. The CDR3, as DNA: TGTGCCACCAGCAGAGATCGGGGGAGGGATGGAGAGACCCAGTACTTC.

This clonotype was seen many times. The genes are TRBV27 and TRBJ2-3, with a tentative D call TRBD2 (6 bases). The V gene's germline CDR1 is MNHEY and CDR2 SMNVEV (reference sequence). This CDR3 region has 14 residues. V was cut by 3 bases and J by 3 bases, with 10 bases left in between. CDR3 DNA: TGTGCCAGCAGTTTCTCCGGGGGAACAGATACGCAGTATTTT. This translates into CASSFSGGTDTQYF.

The J gene is TRBJ2-6, the V gene TRBV28; D remains ambiguous. This CDR3 is 14 amino acids long. The germline gives CDR1 MDHEN, CDR2 SYDVKM. Trimming cost V 4 bases and J 4 bases, with 8 bases left between them. The CDR3 loop reads CASSSLRGANVLTF. CDR3 sequence (DNA): TGTGCCAGCAGTTCCCTCAGAGGGGCCAACGTCCTGACTTTC. The full variable domain, with the rest looked up from reference TRBV28 and TRBJ2-6, is DVKVTQSSRYLVKRTGEKVFLECVQDMDHENMFWYRQDPGLGLRLIYFSYDVKMKEKGDIPEGYSVSREKKERFSLILESASTNQTSMYLCASSSLRGANVLTFGAGSRLTVL.

To note about this clonotype: The CDR3 does not close with the conserved phenylalanine or tryptophan, likely indicating a read error. The J gene is TRBJ2-5, the V gene TRBV6-9; 7 bases match TRBD2. The CDR3 sequence is 16 residues long. CDR1 and CDR2 (germline): MNHGY, SVAAGI. Losses at the gene ends were 9 bases for V and 5 bases for J; bases not matched to a gene: 18. CDR3 nucleotides: TGTGCCAGTTCCAACGGGGAGGGACCAGCGGGGGAGACCCAGTACTGC. Amino acid sequence: CASSNGEGPAGETQYC.

In its sample, this clonotype was seen many times. The rearrangement joins TRBV20-1 to TRBJ2-7; D may be TRBD1 (6 bases). This CDR3 has 14 residues. Germline values: CDR1 DFQATT, CDR2 SNEGSKA (reference sequence). The V and J ends lost 1 base and 4 bases respectively, with 14 bases between them. CDR3 sequence reads: CSARVLTGWYEQYF. As DNA, the CDR3 is TGCAGTGCTAGAGTTCTCACAGGGTGGTACGAGCAGTACTTC.

The table lists this clonotype with many counts. Relative to the germline gene, one junction end is altered; a read error may explain this. The chain joins TRBV5-6 to TRBJ2-1; D ambiguous. This CDR3 is 13 amino acids long. Germline-derived CDR1 and CDR2 are SGHDT and YYEEEE. The CDR3 protein is CASSFVDFTEQSF. In DNA, the CDR3 is TGTGCCAGCAGCTTTGTCGACTTTACTGAGCAGTCCTTC.

Many counts were recorded for this clonotype. V usage is TRBV3-1 and J usage is TRBJ1-1; D gene ambiguous. Germline CDR1 LGHDT, CDR2 YNNKEL (reference sequence). The CDR3 totals 14 residues. V lost 3 bases and J lost 2, with 10 bases in between. CDR3 amino acids: CASSHSAGNTEAFF. The CDR3 bases are TGTGCCAGCAGCCATTCCGCGGGTAACACTGAAGCTTTCTTT.

Concerning this clonotype: The CDR3 ends on some other residue instead of the conserved phenylalanine or tryptophan, so this is likely a read error. This rearrangement joins TRBV7-8 to TRBJ1-1; D possibly corresponds to TRBD1 (6 bases). Per germline, CDR1 SGHVS and CDR2 FQNEAQ. Trimming took 3 bases from V and 7 from J, leaving 18 bases between them. The CDR3 spans 15 residues. The DNA for the CDR3 is TGTGCCAGCAGCTTCCCCCGGGCAGGGGATAATGAAGCTTTCTTG. This gives the protein CASSFPRAGDNEAFL.

V gene TRBV2 combines with J gene TRBJ1-6; D is uncertain. V was clipped by 3 bases and J by 5 bases, with 8 bases between them. Germline values: CDR1 SNHLY, CDR2 FYNNEI. This CDR3 is 14 amino acids long. The CDR3 nucleotides are TGTGCCAGCAGTGATCGGAAGAATAATTCACCCCTCCACTTT. Amino acid sequence: CASSDRKNNSPLHF.

This clonotype showed up many times. The genes are TRBV3-1 and TRBJ1-4; 8 nucleotides line up with TRBD1. This CDR3 has 15 residues. The junction had 2 bases not matched to a gene; V was cut back by 0 bases and J by 5 bases. CDR1 and CDR2 from the germline V gene are LGHDT and YNNKEL (reference sequence). CDR3 residues: CASSQEWTGNEKLFF. The CDR3 DNA sequence: TGTGCCAGCAGCCAAGAGTGGACAGGGAATGAAAAACTGTTTTTT.

The V and J genes are TRBV9 and TRBJ2-2, with D perhaps being TRBD1 or TRBD2 (5 bases each). Trimming removed 0 bases from V and 3 bases from J, with 6 bases in between. The CDR3 spans 14 residues. Germline values: CDR1 SGDLS, CDR2 YYNGEE. The CDR3 sequence is CASSVEGHTGELFF. CDR3 sequence (DNA): TGTGCCAGCAGCGTAGAGGGACACACCGGGGAGCTGTTTTTT.

This clonotype was seen many times. The chain is built from TRBV3-1 and TRBJ1-5; D not certain. The CDR3 is made up of 14 amino acids. Trimming shortened V by 0 bases and J by 7 bases, and 10 bases separated the two germline ends. The germline CDR1 and CDR2 sequences are LGHDT and YNNKEL (reference sequence). CDR3: CASSQDMVRQPQHF. The CDR3 bases are TGTGCCAGCAGCCAAGATATGGTCCGACAGCCCCAGCATTTT. Full variable domain (outside the CDR3, taken from reference TRBV3-1 and TRBJ1-5): DTAVSQTPKYLVTQMGNDKSIKCEQNLGHDTMYWYKQDSKKFLKIMFSYNNKELIINETVPNRFSPKSPDKAHLNLHINSLELGDSAVYFCASSQDMVRQPQHFGDGTRLSIL.

The chain is built from TRBV19 and TRBJ1-1, with 8 bases that match TRBD1. The CDR3 covers 15 residues. CDR1 is LNHDA, CDR2 SQIVND, per germline (reference sequence). The J segment lost 3 bases and the V segment lost 3 bases, leaving 6 bases of the junction unmatched. In DNA, the CDR3 is TGTGCCAGTAGTATGGGCAGGGGGCGCTACACTGAAGCTTTCTTT. As protein: CASSMGRGRYTEAFF.

The table lists this clonotype with many counts. The V gene is TRBV4-1, the J gene TRBJ2-5, with 7 bases matching TRBD1. This CDR3 contains 15 residues. The germline V gene has CDR1 MGHRA and CDR2 YSYEKL. V shed 0 bases, J shed 4 bases, and the junction held 5 bases outside the gene matches. The CDR3 region has the DNA TGCGCCAGCAGCCAAGATACACAGGGGCGAGAGACCCAGTACTTC. It specifies CASSQDTQGRETQYF.

A note on this clonotype: The DNA is left out, because the CDR3 cannot be placed on it with certainty; the CDR3 is given as TCRdb lists it. The chain carries TRBV7-9 and TRBJ2-2; TRBD1, the table's D call, lacks a check against the DNA. Germline loops: CDR1 SEHNR, CDR2 FQNEAQ (reference sequence). The CDR3 numbers 15 amino acids, ends counted. CDR3 loop: CASSWGQGSTGELVF.

The sample holds many counts of this clonotype. The chain carries TRBV5-4 and TRBJ2-3; D gene unclear. Per the germline V gene, CDR1 is SGHNT and CDR2 is YYREEE (reference sequence). The CDR3 has 15 amino acids. V was cut by 0 bases and J by 0 bases, with 8 bases left in between. CDR3 sequence reads: CASSLDLASTDTQYF. The CDR3 nucleotides read TGTGCCAGCAGCTTGGACTTGGCTAGCACAGATACGCAGTATTTT.